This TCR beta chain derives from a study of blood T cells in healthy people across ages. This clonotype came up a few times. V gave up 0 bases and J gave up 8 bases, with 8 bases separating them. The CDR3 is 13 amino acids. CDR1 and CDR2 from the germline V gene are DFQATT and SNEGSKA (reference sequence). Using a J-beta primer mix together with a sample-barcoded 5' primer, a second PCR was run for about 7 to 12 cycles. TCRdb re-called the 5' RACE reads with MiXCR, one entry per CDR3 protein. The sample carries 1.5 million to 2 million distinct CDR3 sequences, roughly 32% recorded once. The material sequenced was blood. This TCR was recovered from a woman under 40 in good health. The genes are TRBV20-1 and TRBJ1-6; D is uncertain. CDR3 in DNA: TGCAGTGCTAGAGAACATGAAGATTCACCCCTCCACTTT. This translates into CSAREHEDSPLHF.